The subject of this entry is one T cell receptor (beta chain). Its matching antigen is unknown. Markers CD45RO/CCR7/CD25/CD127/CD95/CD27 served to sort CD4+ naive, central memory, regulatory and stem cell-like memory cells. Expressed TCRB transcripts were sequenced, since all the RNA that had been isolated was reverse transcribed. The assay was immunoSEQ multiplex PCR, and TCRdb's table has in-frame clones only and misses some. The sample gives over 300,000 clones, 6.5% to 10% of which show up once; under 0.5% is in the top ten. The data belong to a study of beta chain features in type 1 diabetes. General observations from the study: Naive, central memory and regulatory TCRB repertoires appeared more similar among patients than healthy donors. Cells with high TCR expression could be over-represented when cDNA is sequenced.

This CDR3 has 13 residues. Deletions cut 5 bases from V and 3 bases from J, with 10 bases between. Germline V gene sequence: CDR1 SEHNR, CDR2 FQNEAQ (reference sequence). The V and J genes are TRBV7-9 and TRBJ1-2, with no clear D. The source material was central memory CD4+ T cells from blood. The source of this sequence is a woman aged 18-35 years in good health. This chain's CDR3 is CASSLNSDYGYTF. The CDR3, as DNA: TGTGCCAGCAGCCTAAATTCGGACTATGGCTACACCTTC.